A single sample is the source of the 27 T cell receptor beta chains below, sequenced in a study of technical replicates of blood from a few donors. The data were produced by immunoSEQ multiplex PCR, yet TCRdb's version contains in-frame clones alone and is incomplete. Among roughly 80,000 clones listed, roughly 90% were seen once. Sequencing was done on a sample of T cells isolated from PBMCs. The receptors originated from a human donor in good health.

The rearrangement links TRBV27 to TRBJ1-2; D gene unclear. The CDR3 covers 13 residues. Trimming pared 8 bases from V and 5 bases from J, leaving 15 bases between. Per germline, CDR1 MNHEY and CDR2 SMNVEV (reference sequence). The CDR3 is CASSFEAGYGYTF. In DNA form, the CDR3 reads TGTGCCAGCTCTTTCGAGGCGGGGTATGGCTACACCTTC.

The V gene is TRBV4-3, the J gene TRBJ1-2, with D perhaps TRBD1 (6 bases). Germline V lookup: CDR1 LGHNA, CDR2 YSLEER. The CDR3 consists of 17 residues. Trimming removed 1 base at V and 2 bases at J, with 17 bases between. The CDR3 nucleotides read TGCGCCAGCAGCCAAGTTTTGGGACCGGGACACAACTATGGCTACACCTTC. It encodes CASSQVLGPGHNYGYTF.

V gene TRBV9 combines with J gene TRBJ2-1; a weak D match, TRBD1 (5 bases). V shed 3 bases and J shed 0 bases, with 10 bases lying between them. This CDR3 is built from 15 residues. The germline V gene encodes CDR1 SGDLS and CDR2 YYNGEE. In DNA form, the CDR3 reads TGTGCCAGCAGCGCAGGGATTAGCTCCTACAATGAGCAGTTCTTC. This codes for CASSAGISSYNEQFF.

V is TRBV29-1 and J is TRBJ2-1, with 9 bases matching TRBD1. The trim removed 7 bases at V and 7 bases at J, leaving 8 bases unmatched. CDR3 length: 13 amino acids. Germline CDR1 is SQVTM and CDR2 is ANQGSEA. The CDR3 coding sequence is TGCAGCGCCGGACAGGGGCCAACTAATGAGCAGTTCTTC. Protein sequence: CSAGQGPTNEQFF.

The chain employs TRBV18 and TRBJ1-1; unclear D gene. CDR3 length: 16 residues. Trimming cost V 3 bases and J 4 bases, with 18 bases left between them. From germline, CDR1 is KGHSH and CDR2 LQKENI. The CDR3 region is CASSPAMEWAGTEAFF. CDR3 DNA: TGTGCCAGCTCACCCGCCATGGAATGGGCGGGCACTGAAGCTTTCTTT.

This sequence joins TRBV21-1 and TRBJ1-5; whether TRBD1, the table's D call, matches the DNA was not checked. TRBV21-1 is noted as a pseudogene. The CDR3 loop spans 14 amino acids. The CDR3 reads CASSHRVYDQPQHF. The CDR3 bases are TGTGCCAGCAGCCACAGGGTGTACGATCAGCCCCAGCATTTT.

The chain is built from TRBV19 and TRBJ2-2, with TRBD2 matching over 7 bases. In germline, CDR1 is LNHDA, CDR2 SQIVND (reference sequence). The CDR3 has 14 residues. Unmatched junction bases numbered 7, after V lost 7 bases and J lost 5 bases. CDR3 region: CASMWGEGTGELFF. In nucleotides, the CDR3 is TGTGCCAGTATGTGGGGGGAGGGGACCGGGGAGCTGTTTTTT.

The chain joins TRBV18 to TRBJ2-6; D may be TRBD1 (5 bases). The CDR3 loop spans 18 amino acids. V shed 2 bases and J shed 0 bases, with 14 bases lying between them. The V gene's germline CDR1 is KGHSH and CDR2 LQKENI. The CDR3 reads CASSPAGPPSSGANVLTF. The CDR3 bases are TGTGCCAGCTCACCAGCAGGGCCCCCCAGCTCTGGGGCCAACGTCCTGACTTTC.

The chain has TRBV7-9 and TRBJ1-1, with 10 bases aligning to TRBD1. Germline values: CDR1 SEHNR, CDR2 FQNEAQ (reference sequence). The CDR3 runs to 15 residues. J gave up 4 bases and V 5 bases, and 7 bases lay outside the gene matches. The CDR3 sequence is CASSRQTGGSTEAFF. In DNA form, the CDR3 reads TGTGCCAGCAGCAGACAGACAGGGGGCTCCACTGAAGCTTTCTTT. Together with reference TRBV7-9 and TRBJ1-1, the CDR3 gives the full variable domain: DTGVSQNPRHKITKRGQNVTFRCDPISEHNRLYWYRQTLGQGPEFLTYFQNEAQLEKSRLLSDRFSAERPKGSFSTLEIQRTEQGDSAMYLCASSRQTGGSTEAFFGQGTRLTVV.

The chain carries TRBV7-2 and TRBJ2-1; D may be TRBD2 (6 bases). V lost 5 bases and J 4 bases, leaving 18 bases between the germline ends. This CDR3 is built from 16 residues. CDR1 is SGHTA and CDR2 is FQGNSA in the germline V gene. CDR3 region: CASSTLAPAPYNEQFF. The DNA for the CDR3 is TGTGCCAGCAGCACTCTAGCGCCCGCGCCTTACAATGAGCAGTTCTTC.

A note on this clone: This sample includes further DNA sequences coding for the same CDR3. The J gene is TRBJ2-7, the V gene TRBV18; 7 bases agree with TRBD1. This CDR3 has 13 amino acids. Trimming removed 3 bases from V and 2 bases from J; junction bases left unmatched: 1. Germline CDR1 reads KGHSH; CDR2 reads LQKENI. The CDR3 nucleotides are TGTGCCAGCTCACCTCAGGGGGCCTACGAGCAGTACTTC. Encoded protein: CASSPQGAYEQYF.

This chain uses TRBV29-1 with TRBJ1-2; 9 bases are shared with TRBD1. There are 12 residues in the CDR3. Germline trimming cut 4 bases from V and 8 bases from J; bases unmatched to any gene: 5. The V gene's germline CDR1 is SQVTM and CDR2 ANQGSEA. CDR3 DNA: TGCAGCGTTGCCGGACAGGGGTACGGCTACACCTTC. Its translation is CSVAGQGYGYTF. Complete variable domain (other parts from reference TRBV29-1 and TRBJ1-2): SAVISQKPSRDICQRGTSLTIQCQVDSQVTMMFWYRQQPGQSLTLIATANQGSEATYESGFVIDKFPISRPNLTFSTLTVSNMSPEDSSIYLCSVAGQGYGYTFGSGTRLTVV.

This chain uses TRBV5-1 with TRBJ2-7; 10 bases match TRBD2. This CDR3 is 15 amino acids long. The germline V gene encodes CDR1 SGHRS and CDR2 YFSETQ. The V and J ends lost 1 base and 6 bases, in that order; junction bases with no gene match: 7. The CDR3 nucleotides are TGCGCCAGCAGCTTGACTAGCGGGATTCTGGGCGAGCAGTACTTC. Its protein is CASSLTSGILGEQYF.

The chain uses TRBV5-1 and TRBJ2-2, with 8 bases identical to TRBD1. The length of the CDR3 is 15 residues. The germline V gene has CDR1 SGHRS and CDR2 YFSETQ. V lost 4 bases, J lost 9 bases, and 11 bases stayed unmatched. This CDR3 reads CASSIRWTGIRELFF. The CDR3 DNA sequence: TGCGCCAGCAGCATCCGGTGGACAGGGATCCGGGAGCTGTTTTTT.

J is TRBJ2-1 and V is TRBV7-8, with 7 bases fitting TRBD2. Trimming at V came to 5 bases and at J to 12 bases, leaving 7 bases not matched to a gene. Germline V lookup: CDR1 SGHVS, CDR2 FQNEAQ. CDR3 size: 12 residues. The CDR3 loop is CASSVSGYGQFF. As DNA, the CDR3 is TGTGCCAGCAGCGTTAGCGGGTACGGGCAGTTCTTC. Full variable domain (remainder filled in from reference TRBV7-8 and TRBJ2-1): GAGVSQSPRYKVAKRGQDVALRCDPISGHVSLFWYQQALGQGPEFLTYFQNEAQLDKSGLPSDRFFAERPEGSVSTLKIQRTQQEDSAVYLCASSVSGYGQFFGPGTRLTVL.

The DNA of the CDR3 is TGTGCCAGCTCCCCCCCTCTTGAGGATCCGGGGTGGGCTAATGAAAAACTGTTTTTT. This gives the protein CASSPPLEDPGWANEKLFF. This chain uses TRBV18 with TRBJ1-4; D is undetermined. Deletions cut 6 bases from V and 3 bases from J, with 26 bases between. Germline values: CDR1 KGHSH, CDR2 LQKENI. The CDR3 contains 19 residues.

J is TRBJ2-7 and V is TRBV19; 7 nucleotides agree with TRBD2. The CDR3 consists of 15 residues. Trimming took 5 bases from V and 0 from J; bases not matched to a gene: 7. Per the germline V gene, CDR1 is LNHDA and CDR2 is SQIVND (reference sequence). CDR3 loop: CASSSIAGLSYEQYF. In nucleotides, the CDR3 is TGTGCCAGTAGTTCCATAGCGGGCCTCTCCTACGAGCAGTACTTC.

The chain couples TRBV7-9 to TRBJ1-4; 7 bases are shared with TRBD1. Germline loops: CDR1 SEHNR, CDR2 FQNEAQ (reference sequence). The junction had 4 bases not matched to a gene; V was cut back by 1 base and J by 11 bases. The CDR3 has 13 residues. This chain's CDR3 is CASSLGGGGKLFF. The CDR3 DNA reads TGTGCCAGCAGCTTAGGAGGAGGGGGCAAACTGTTTTTT.

The chain employs TRBV27 and TRBJ1-2; 7 bases line up with TRBD1. J lost 5 bases, V lost 6 bases, and 9 bases had no gene match. This CDR3 spans 14 amino acids. Germline lookup yields CDR1 MNHEY and CDR2 SMNVEV (reference sequence). CDR3 sequence (DNA): TGTGCCAGCAGCGTAACCGGGACAGCTTATGGCTACACCTTC. It specifies CASSVTGTAYGYTF.

The chain couples TRBV9 to TRBJ2-5; 8 bases map to TRBD1. The CDR3 has 13 residues. CDR1 and CDR2 from the germline V gene are SGDLS and YYNGEE. The V gene end was trimmed by 0 bases and the J gene end by 5 bases; junction bases not matched to a gene: 0. The CDR3, as DNA: TGTGCCAGCAGCGTAGGGGACAGGGAGACCCAGTACTTC. This sequence encodes CASSVGDRETQYF.

The V call is TRBV28, the J call TRBJ1-5; the D is unclear. The CDR3 contains 14 residues. V lost 3 bases and J 3 bases, leaving 9 bases between the germline ends. The germline V gene has CDR1 MDHEN and CDR2 SYDVKM. DNA of the CDR3: TGTGCCAGCAGTTTTGGCGGGGACAATCAGCCCCAGCATTTT. Translated: CASSFGGDNQPQHF.

This clone was counted only a few times. This chain links TRBV30 with TRBJ1-5; 10 nucleotides match TRBD1. The J segment lost 7 bases and the V segment lost 7 bases, leaving 4 bases of the junction unmatched. This CDR3 region has 12 residues. Per the germline V gene, CDR1 is GTSNPN and CDR2 is SVGIG (reference sequence). The CDR3 DNA reads TGTGCCTCCGGGACAGGGGACCAGCCCCAGCATTTT. It is translated as CASGTGDQPQHF.

The rearrangement links TRBV30 to TRBJ1-3; the D gene is possibly TRBD1 (6 bases). This CDR3 has 14 amino acids. Trimming removed 3 bases at V and 3 bases at J, with 12 bases between. Germline V lookup: CDR1 GTSNPN, CDR2 SVGIG (reference sequence). The CDR3 bases are TGTGCCTGGAGAAACAGGGAGGGTGGAAACACCATATATTTT. Residues: CAWRNREGGNTIYF.

This chain uses TRBV19 with TRBJ2-7, with D possibly matching TRBD1 (5 bases). Germline V gives CDR1 LNHDA, CDR2 SQIVND (reference sequence). This CDR3 contains 13 residues. V lost 6 bases, J lost 0 bases, and 9 bases lay in between. CDR3 nucleotide sequence: TGTGCCAGTAGGTCGGACACCTCCTACGAGCAGTACTTC. As protein: CASRSDTSYEQYF.

V usage is TRBV11-2 and J usage is TRBJ2-2; D call uncertain. V lost 10 bases and J 5 bases, leaving 17 bases between the germline ends. There are 14 residues in the CDR3. The germline CDR1 and CDR2 sequences are SGHAT and FQNNGV. CDR3: CATPALPGTGELFF. Here the CDR3 DNA reads TGTGCCACCCCAGCCCTCCCAGGTACCGGGGAGCTGTTTTTT.

V is TRBV9 and J is TRBJ2-3; D is perhaps TRBD2 (6 bases). CDR1 is SGDLS and CDR2 is YYNGEE in the germline V gene. The length of the CDR3 is 14 residues. Trimming left V 3 bases short and J 0 bases short, with 8 bases between. The CDR3: CASSGSGSTDTQYF. The CDR3 DNA reads TGTGCCAGCAGCGGCAGCGGGAGCACAGATACGCAGTATTTT.

The chain is built from TRBV18 and TRBJ1-4; 7 bases are shared with TRBD1. In germline, CDR1 is KGHSH, CDR2 LQKENI. The CDR3 is made up of 14 amino acids. V shed 3 bases and J 8 bases; nucleotides not matched to a gene: 6. CDR3 sequence: CASSPRGVEEKLFF. The CDR3, as DNA: TGTGCCAGCTCACCCAGGGGGGTAGAGGAAAAACTGTTTTTT.